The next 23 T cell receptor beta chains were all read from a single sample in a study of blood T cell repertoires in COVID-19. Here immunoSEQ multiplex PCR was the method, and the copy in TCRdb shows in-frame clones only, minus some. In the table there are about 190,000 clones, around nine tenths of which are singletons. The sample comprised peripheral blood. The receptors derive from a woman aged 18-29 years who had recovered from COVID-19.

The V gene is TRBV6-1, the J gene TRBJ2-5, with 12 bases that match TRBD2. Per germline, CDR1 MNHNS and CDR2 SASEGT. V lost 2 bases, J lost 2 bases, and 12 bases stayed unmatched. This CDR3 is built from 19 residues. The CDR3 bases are TGTGCCAGCAGTGAATACCTTCTAGCGGGGGGGCCGGAGCAAGAGACCCAGTACTTC. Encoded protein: CASSEYLLAGGPEQETQYF.

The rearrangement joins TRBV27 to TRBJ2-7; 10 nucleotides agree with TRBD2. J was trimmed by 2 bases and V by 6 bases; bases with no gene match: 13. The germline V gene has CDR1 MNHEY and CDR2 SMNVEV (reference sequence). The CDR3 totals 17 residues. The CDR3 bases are TGTGCCAGCAGCCTCGCCTCCACTAGCGGGGTACCCTACGAGCAGTACTTC. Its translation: CASSLASTSGVPYEQYF.

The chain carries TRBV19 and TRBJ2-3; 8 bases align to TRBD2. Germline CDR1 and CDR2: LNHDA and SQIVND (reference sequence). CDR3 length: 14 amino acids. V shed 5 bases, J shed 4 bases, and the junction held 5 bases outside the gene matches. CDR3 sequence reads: CASSPREGADTQYF. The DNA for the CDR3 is TGTGCCAGTAGTCCCCGGGAGGGAGCAGATACGCAGTATTTT.

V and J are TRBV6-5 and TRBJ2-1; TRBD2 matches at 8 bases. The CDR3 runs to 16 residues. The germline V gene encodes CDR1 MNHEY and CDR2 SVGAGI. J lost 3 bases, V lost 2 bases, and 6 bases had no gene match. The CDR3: CASSYSTSGHYNEQFF. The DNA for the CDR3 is TGTGCCAGCAGTTACAGTACTAGCGGTCACTACAATGAGCAGTTCTTC.

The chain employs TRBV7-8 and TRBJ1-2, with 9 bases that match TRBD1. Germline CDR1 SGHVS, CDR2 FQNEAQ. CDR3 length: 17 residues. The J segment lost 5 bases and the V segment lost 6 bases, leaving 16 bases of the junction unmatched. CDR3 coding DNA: TGTGCCAGCAGTCCACCGAGCGGGGGACAGGGCTTTTATGGCTACACCTTC. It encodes CASSPPSGGQGFYGYTF. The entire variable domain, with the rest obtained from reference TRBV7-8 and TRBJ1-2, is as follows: GAGVSQSPRYKVAKRGQDVALRCDPISGHVSLFWYQQALGQGPEFLTYFQNEAQLDKSGLPSDRFFAERPEGSVSTLKIQRTQQEDSAVYLCASSPPSGGQGFYGYTFGSGTRLTVV.

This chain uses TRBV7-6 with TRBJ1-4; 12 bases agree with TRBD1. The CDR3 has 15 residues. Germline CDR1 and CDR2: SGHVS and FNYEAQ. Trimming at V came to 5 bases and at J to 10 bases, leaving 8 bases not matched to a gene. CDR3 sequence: CASSDRDRGRGKLFF. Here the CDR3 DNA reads TGTGCCAGCAGCGACCGGGACAGGGGGCGCGGAAAACTGTTTTTT.

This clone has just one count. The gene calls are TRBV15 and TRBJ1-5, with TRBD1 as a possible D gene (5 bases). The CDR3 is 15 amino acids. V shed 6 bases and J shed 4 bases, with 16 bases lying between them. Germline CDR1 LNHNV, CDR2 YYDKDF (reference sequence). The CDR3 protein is CATSAGQGENQPQHF. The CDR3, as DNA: TGTGCCACCAGTGCGGGGCAGGGTGAGAATCAGCCCCAGCATTTT.

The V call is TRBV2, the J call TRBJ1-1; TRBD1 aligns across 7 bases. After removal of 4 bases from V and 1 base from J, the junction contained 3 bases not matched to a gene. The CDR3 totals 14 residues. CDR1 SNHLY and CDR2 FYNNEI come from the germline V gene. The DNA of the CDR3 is TGTGCCAGCAGTGCTGGGGACAGGAACACTGAAGCTTTCTTT. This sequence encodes CASSAGDRNTEAFF.

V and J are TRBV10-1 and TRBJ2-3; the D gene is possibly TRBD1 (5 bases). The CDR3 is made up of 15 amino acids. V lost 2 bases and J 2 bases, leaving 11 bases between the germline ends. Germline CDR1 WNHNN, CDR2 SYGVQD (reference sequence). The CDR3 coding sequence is TGCGCCAGCAGTGAGCAAAAAGGGGACACAGATACGCAGTATTTT. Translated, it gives CASSEQKGDTDTQYF.

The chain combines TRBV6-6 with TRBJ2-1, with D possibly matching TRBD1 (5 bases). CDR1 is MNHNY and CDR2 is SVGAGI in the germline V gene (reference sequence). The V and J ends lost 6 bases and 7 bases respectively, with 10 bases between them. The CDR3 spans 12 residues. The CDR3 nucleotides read TGTGCCAGCAGCCAGGGATTGAATGAGCAGTTCTTC. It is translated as CASSQGLNEQFF.

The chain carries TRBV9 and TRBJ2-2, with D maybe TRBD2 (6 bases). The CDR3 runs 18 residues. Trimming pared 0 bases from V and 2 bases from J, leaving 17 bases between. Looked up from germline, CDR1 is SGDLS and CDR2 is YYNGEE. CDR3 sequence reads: CASSVDGGLAVNTGELFF. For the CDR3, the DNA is TGTGCCAGCAGCGTAGACGGCGGATTAGCGGTTAACACCGGGGAGCTGTTTTTT.

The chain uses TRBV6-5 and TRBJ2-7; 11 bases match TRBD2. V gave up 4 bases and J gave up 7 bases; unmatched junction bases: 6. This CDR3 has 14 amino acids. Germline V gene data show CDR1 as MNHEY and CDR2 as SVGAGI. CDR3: CASSSLAGVVEQYV. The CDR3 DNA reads TGTGCCAGCAGTTCACTAGCGGGAGTTGTTGAGCAGTACGTC.

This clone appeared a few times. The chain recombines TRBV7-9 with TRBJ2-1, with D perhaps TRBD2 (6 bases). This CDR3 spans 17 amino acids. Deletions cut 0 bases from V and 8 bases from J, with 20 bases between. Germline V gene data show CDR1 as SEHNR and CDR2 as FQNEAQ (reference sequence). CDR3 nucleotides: TGTGCCAGCAGCTTAGCGAAGGGCTACATCGAGCGGGATGAGCAGTTCTTC. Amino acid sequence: CASSLAKGYIERDEQFF.

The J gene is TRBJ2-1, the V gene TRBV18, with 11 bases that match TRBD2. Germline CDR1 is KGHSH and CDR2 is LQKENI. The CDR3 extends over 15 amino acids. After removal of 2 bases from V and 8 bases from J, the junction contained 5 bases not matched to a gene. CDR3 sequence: CASSPASGGSYEQFF. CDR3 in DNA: TGTGCCAGCTCACCAGCTAGCGGGGGGTCATATGAGCAGTTCTTC.

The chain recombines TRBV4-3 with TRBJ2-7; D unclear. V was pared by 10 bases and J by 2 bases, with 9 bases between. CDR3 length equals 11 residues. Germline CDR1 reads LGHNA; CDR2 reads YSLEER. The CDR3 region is CAKTMAYEQYV. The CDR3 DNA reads TGCGCCAAAACAATGGCCTACGAGCAGTACGTC.

The CDR3 loop reads CASSLGGQLNEKLFF. As DNA, the CDR3 is TGCGCCAGCAGCTTGGGAGGCCAGCTTAATGAAAAACTGTTTTTT. The chain joins TRBV5-1 to TRBJ1-4, with D unclear. This CDR3 contains 15 residues. The germline gives CDR1 SGHRS, CDR2 YFSETQ. With 0 bases removed from V and 4 bases from J, the gap between germline ends came to 10 bases. Supplemented by reference TRBV5-1 and TRBJ1-4, the full variable domain reads KAGVTQTPRYLIKTRGQQVTLSCSPISGHRSVSWYQQTPGQGLQFLFEYFSETQRNKGNFPGRFSGRQFSNSRSEMNVSTLELGDSALYLCASSLGGQLNEKLFFGSGTQLSVL.

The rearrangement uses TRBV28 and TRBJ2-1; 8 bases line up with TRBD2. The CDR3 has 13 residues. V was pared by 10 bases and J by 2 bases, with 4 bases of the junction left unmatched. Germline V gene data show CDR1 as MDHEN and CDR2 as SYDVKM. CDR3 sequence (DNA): TGTGCCACCGTGGGACTAGCCTACAATGAGCAGTTCTTC. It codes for CATVGLAYNEQFF.

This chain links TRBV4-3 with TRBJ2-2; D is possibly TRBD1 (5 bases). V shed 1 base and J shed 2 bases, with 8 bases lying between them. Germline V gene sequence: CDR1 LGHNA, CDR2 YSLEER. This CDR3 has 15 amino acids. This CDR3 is CASSQGQINTGELFF. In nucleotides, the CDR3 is TGCGCCAGCAGCCAAGGACAGATAAACACCGGGGAGCTGTTTTTT.

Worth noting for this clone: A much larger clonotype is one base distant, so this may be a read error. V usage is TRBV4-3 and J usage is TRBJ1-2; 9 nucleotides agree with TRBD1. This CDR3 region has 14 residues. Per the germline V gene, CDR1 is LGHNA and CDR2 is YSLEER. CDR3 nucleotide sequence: TGCGCCAGCGGCCAGGGACAGGGAACCTATGGCTACACCTTC. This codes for CASGQGQGTYGYTF.

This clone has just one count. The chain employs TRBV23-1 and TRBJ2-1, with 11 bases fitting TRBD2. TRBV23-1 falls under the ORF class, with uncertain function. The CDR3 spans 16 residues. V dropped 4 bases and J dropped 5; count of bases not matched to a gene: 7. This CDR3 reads CASSPPPGLADNEQFF. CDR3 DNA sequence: TGCGCCAGCAGTCCCCCGCCGGGACTAGCGGACAATGAGCAGTTCTTC.

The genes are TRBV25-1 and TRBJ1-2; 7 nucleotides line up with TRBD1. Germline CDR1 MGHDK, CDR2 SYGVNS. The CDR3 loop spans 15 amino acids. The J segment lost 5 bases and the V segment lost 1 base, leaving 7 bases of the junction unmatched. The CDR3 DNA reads TGTGCCAGCAGTGAATGGCGGCAGGGGGTATATGGCTACACCTTC. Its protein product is CASSEWRQGVYGYTF.

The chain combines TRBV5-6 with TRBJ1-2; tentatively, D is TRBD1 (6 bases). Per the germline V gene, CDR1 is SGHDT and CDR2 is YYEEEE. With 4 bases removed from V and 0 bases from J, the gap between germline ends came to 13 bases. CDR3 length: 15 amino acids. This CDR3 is CASSRGQSANYGYTF. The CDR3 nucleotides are TGTGCCAGCAGCCGTGGACAGAGCGCTAACTATGGCTACACCTTC.

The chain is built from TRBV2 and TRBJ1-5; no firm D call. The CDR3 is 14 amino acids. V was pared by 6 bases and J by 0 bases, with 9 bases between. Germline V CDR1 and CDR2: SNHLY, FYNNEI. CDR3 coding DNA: TGTGCCAGCAGGGTCGGGGATAGCAATCAGCCCCAGCATTTT. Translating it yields CASRVGDSNQPQHF.